These 11 T cell receptor beta chains originate from one sample sequenced in a study of beta chain features in type 1 diabetes. The investigators reverse transcribed all of the isolated RNA, so they sequenced expressed TCRB transcripts. Assay: immunoSEQ multiplex PCR; the TCRdb copy retains only in-frame clones and omits some. The repertoire includes about 370,000 clones, 9.5% to 10% of them detected once, and less than 0.65% sits in the top ten. These TCRs' antigens remain unknown. Findings and limits, study-wide: Among patients with Type 1 diabetes, TCRB CDR3s were moderately but significantly shorter in every one of the four CD4+ subsets.

Sequenced input: central memory CD4+ T cells from blood. All receptors come from a man between 25 and 39 years old with type 1 diabetes.

This clone occurred a few times. The chain combines TRBV5-1 with TRBJ1-2, with 8 bases aligning to TRBD1. The germline V gene encodes CDR1 SGHRS and CDR2 YFSETQ. V shed 2 bases and J 7 bases; nucleotides not matched to a gene: 4. This CDR3 region has 13 residues. The CDR3 DNA follows: TGCGCCAGCAGCTTAGGACAGGGAGGTGGCTACACCTTC. This gives the protein CASSLGQGGGYTF.

This chain joins TRBV5-1 and TRBJ2-5; D is unclear. The closer fit of TRBJ2-7 to the DNA end suggests the J call may be wrong. The CDR3 is 14 residues long. Germline CDR1 SGHRS, CDR2 YFSETQ. The CDR3 reads CASSSPTYSYEQYF. Written as DNA, the CDR3 is TGCGCCAGCAGCTCCCCGACCTATTCCTACGAGCAGTACTTC.

This clone was seen a few times. The chain joins TRBV7-2 to TRBJ2-7; D is unresolved. The CDR3 length is 13 residues. The V end lost 1 base, the J end lost 0 bases, and 4 bases lay between the germline ends. Germline loops: CDR1 SGHTA, CDR2 FQGNSA. CDR3 protein: CASSLDPSYEQYF. CDR3 in DNA: TGTGCCAGCAGCTTAGATCCCTCCTACGAGCAGTACTTC.

This clone was detected a few times. The chain combines TRBV6-5 with TRBJ2-5; 7 bases are shared with TRBD2. The germline V gene encodes CDR1 MNHEY and CDR2 SVGAGI. The CDR3 is 14 amino acids. V shed 6 bases and J 2 bases; nucleotides not matched to a gene: 6. CDR3 sequence reads: CASSASGTQETQYF. In nucleotides, the CDR3 is TGTGCCAGCAGCGCTAGCGGTACACAAGAGACCCAGTACTTC.

The genes are TRBV7-2 and TRBJ2-5, with 7 nucleotides matching TRBD1. Trimming cost V 3 bases and J 4 bases; bases outside gene matches: 2. The CDR3 is 13 residues long. Germline lookup yields CDR1 SGHTA and CDR2 FQGNSA. In DNA, the CDR3 is TGTGCCAGCAGCTTTTGGGACAGAGAGACCCAGTACTTC. Protein sequence: CASSFWDRETQYF.

J is TRBJ1-4 and V is TRBV28; D may be TRBD1 (5 bases). Trimming pared 6 bases from V and 1 base from J, leaving 12 bases between. CDR3 length: 15 residues. Germline V gene data show CDR1 as MDHEN and CDR2 as SYDVKM. The CDR3 loop is CASSLSGGTNEKLFF. CDR3 nucleotides: TGTGCCAGCAGCTTAAGCGGGGGAACTAATGAAAAACTGTTTTTT.

This clone was detected only a few times. J is TRBJ2-7 and V is TRBV5-6; D perhaps matches TRBD1 (6 bases). CDR3 length: 17 amino acids. Between the trimmed V and J ends, which lost 0 bases and 5 bases, there was a span of 21 bases. Germline V CDR1 and CDR2: SGHDT, YYEEEE. In DNA, the CDR3 is TGTGCCAGCAGCTTGGCAGGCTCGTGGCAGGGGAAAAACGAGCAGTACTTC. This translates into CASSLAGSWQGKNEQYF.

This clone was detected ten times or more. The gene calls are TRBV18 and TRBJ1-3; maybe TRBD1 (5 bases). The CDR3 spans 15 residues. Trimming took 6 bases from V and 0 from J, leaving 12 bases between them. Germline lookup yields CDR1 KGHSH and CDR2 LQKENI. Written as DNA, the CDR3 is TGTGCCAGCTCCCCTGACAGAAGCTCTGGAAACACCATATATTTT. Amino acids: CASSPDRSSGNTIYF.

This clone was counted a few times. This chain links TRBV7-8 with TRBJ2-1; D not resolved. The V gene lost 8 bases and the J gene lost 9 bases, with 20 bases spanning the gap. CDR3 length equals 14 residues. Germline CDR1 reads SGHVS; CDR2 reads FQNEAQ. CDR3 coding DNA: TGTGCCAGCGGGAAGGACCAGATTTTCGGTGAGCAGTTCTTC. Residues: CASGKDQIFGEQFF.

This clone showed up many times. V usage is TRBV27 and J usage is TRBJ1-2, with TRBD1 identical over 9 bases. This CDR3 region has 15 residues. Germline V lookup: CDR1 MNHEY, CDR2 SMNVEV (reference sequence). The V and J ends lost 2 bases and 4 bases, in that order; junction bases with no gene match: 5. CDR3 in amino acids: CASSLGGTGRYGYTF. The CDR3 DNA reads TGTGCCAGCAGTTTAGGCGGGACAGGGCGCTATGGCTACACCTTC.

This clone was counted only a few times. CDR3 loop: CASSERADSNQPQHF. The CDR3 coding sequence is TGTGCCAGCAGTGAACGCGCCGACAGCAATCAGCCCCAGCATTTT. The J gene is TRBJ1-5, the V gene TRBV6-1; D gene ambiguous. Deletions cut 2 bases from V and 1 base from J, with 9 bases between. CDR1 MNHNS and CDR2 SASEGT come from the germline V gene. The CDR3 is 15 amino acids.